This TCR beta chain stems from a study of T cell repertoires in cytomegalovirus infection. About the study: HLA-B-restricted CMV epitopes that are well studied, plus recently identified HLA-C-restricted ones, were used by the study. An indication of both CMV infection and matching HLA type came from public TCR beta signatures. Regarding the study as a whole: HLA-C-restricted CMV clonotypes gave the most frequent clonotype in two of eight donors.

TCRdb analysed the reads with MiXCR anew, one entry per CDR3 protein. The data show approximately 910,000 distinct CDR3 sequences, with around 29% seen just once and about 14% held by the top ten. Per germline, CDR1 MNHNS and CDR2 SASEGT. V lost 5 bases and J lost 0; bases outside the gene matches: 6. The CDR3 sequence is 15 residues long. This clonotype was detected a few times. Its antigen is not identified. This clonotype originated in a human donor in good health (CMV status not recorded). Some clones in this sample may be carry-over from other donors' samples. The gene calls are TRBV6-1 and TRBJ1-2, with 7 bases aligning to TRBD1. This sample comprised cultured CD8+ T cells from PBMCs, obtained from culture after CMV antigen stimulation. CDR3 loop: CASSKRTGSNYGYTF. The CDR3 bases are TGTGCCAGCAGTAAAAGGACAGGCTCTAACTATGGCTACACCTTC.